A single sample gave rise to the 8 T cell receptor beta chains below, sequenced in a study of cytomegalovirus exposure and HLA in healthy donors. This PCR relied on a set of 60 Vbeta primers and 13 Jbeta primers. Data came from immunoSEQ multiplex PCR; TCRdb stores just in-frame clones and leaves some out. The repertoire has under 200,000 clones, roughly nine tenths of them found once; the top ten carry around 0.99%. The sample comprised PBMCs. These receptor sequences come from a boy aged 2 to 10 in good health and CMV-seronegative.

This clone was seen just once. This rearrangement joins TRBV7-8 to TRBJ2-5; the D is unclear. The germline V and J ends were trimmed by 5 bases and 3 bases, with 4 bases remaining between them. The germline V gene encodes CDR1 SGHVS and CDR2 FQNEAQ. The CDR3 length is 11 residues. CDR3 DNA: TGTGCCAGCAGCGTTAAAGAGACCCAGTACTTC. The encoded protein is CASSVKETQYF.

The J gene is TRBJ1-2, the V gene TRBV5-8, with TRBD1 identical over 8 bases. V lost 1 base and J lost 4; bases outside the gene matches: 9. CDR1 and CDR2 from the germline V gene are SGHTS and YDEGEE. The CDR3 has 16 amino acids. The CDR3 DNA reads TGTGCCAGCAGCTTGCAGACGGACAGGGACTCCTATGGCTACACCTTC. It yields the protein CASSLQTDRDSYGYTF. Based on the CDR3 plus reference TRBV5-8 and TRBJ1-2, the full variable domain is EAGVTQSPTHLIKTRGQQATLRCSPISGHTSVYWYQQALGLGLQFLLWYDEGEERNRGNFPPRFSGRQFPNYSSELNVNALELEDSALYLCASSLQTDRDSYGYTFGSGTRLTVV.

The chain is built from TRBV28 and TRBJ2-3; 13 nucleotides align to TRBD2. The length of the CDR3 is 15 residues. V trimming: 4 bases; J trimming: 4 bases; junction bases outside the gene matches: 2. Germline CDR1 is MDHEN and CDR2 is SYDVKM. Here the CDR3 reads CASSWTSGRSDTQYF. DNA for the CDR3: TGTGCCAGCAGTTGGACTAGCGGGAGATCAGATACGCAGTATTTT.

J is TRBJ2-1 and V is TRBV7-3; D perhaps matches TRBD1 (6 bases). Between the trimmed V and J ends, which lost 5 bases and 13 bases, there was a span of 15 bases. The CDR3 is made up of 12 amino acids. CDR1 and CDR2 from the germline V gene are SGHTA and FQGTGA. Written as DNA, the CDR3 is TGTGCCAGCAGCCCAGTACAGGGTTTACAGTTCTTC. This translates into CASSPVQGLQFF.

V and J are TRBV19 and TRBJ1-6; 11 bases are a match to TRBD1. Germline V gene data show CDR1 as LNHDA and CDR2 as SQIVND (reference sequence). The CDR3 runs to 14 residues. Trimming removed 8 bases from V and 6 bases from J; junction bases left unmatched: 3. CDR3 in amino acids: CASGQGAGNSPLHF. DNA for the CDR3: TGTGCCAGTGGACAGGGGGCGGGTAATTCACCCCTCCACTTT.

The V call is TRBV28, the J call TRBJ1-6; tentative D call: TRBD1 (6 bases). The CDR3 extends over 14 amino acids. The V gene's germline CDR1 is MDHEN and CDR2 SYDVKM. V gave up 3 bases and J gave up 9 bases, with 12 bases separating them. This CDR3 is CASSFNRVTSPLHF. CDR3 sequence (DNA): TGTGCCAGCAGTTTCAACAGGGTAACTTCACCCCTCCACTTT.

This clone was recorded a few times. The chain carries TRBV5-6 and TRBJ1-4; D gene ambiguous. CDR3 size: 14 residues. Germline loops: CDR1 SGHDT, CDR2 YYEEEE. Between the trimmed V and J ends, which lost 1 base and 4 bases, there was a span of 8 bases. CDR3 DNA: TGTGCCAGCAGCTTGTATAGTGATAATGAAAAACTGTTTTTT. As protein: CASSLYSDNEKLFF.

This chain links TRBV28 with TRBJ1-1; maybe TRBD1 (6 bases). The CDR3 has 16 residues. CDR1 is MDHEN, CDR2 SYDVKM, per germline. V was clipped by 5 bases and J by 3 bases, with 19 bases between them. Here the CDR3 reads CASSPTKGEGDTEAFF. The CDR3, as DNA: TGTGCCAGCAGTCCTACTAAGGGGGAAGGGGACACTGAAGCTTTCTTT.